This T cell receptor beta chain was obtained from a study of blood T cell repertoires in COVID-19. About the research overall: Samples came from the United States, Italy and Spain, spanning acute and convalescent COVID-19. In each case, the material was cDNA or gDNA derived from T cells, B-cell-depleted T cells, or PBMCs.

CDR3 length: 16 residues. Trimming removed 5 bases at V and 7 bases at J, with 21 bases between. CDR1 and CDR2 from the germline V gene are SGHAT and FQNNGV. As originally analysed: Counts of nucleated cells, estimated from reference gene primer amplification, were obtained. Some clones are missing from TCRdb's copy, which holds only in-frame ones; the method was immunoSEQ multiplex PCR. V, J and clone size reflect that table, while D and trimming were determined from the DNA. The table has roughly 250,000 clones, approximately 90% seen once. This clonotype was obtained from a woman aged 40 to 55 with acute or convalescent COVID-19. Material: peripheral blood. The genes are TRBV11-2 and TRBJ1-3, with D perhaps matching TRBD1 (5 bases). The CDR3 reads CASSLGAATTGNTIYF. CDR3 DNA: TGTGCCAGCAGCCTAGGGGCCGCGACTACCGGGAACACCATATATTTT.